This T cell receptor beta chain was identified during a study of vaccination and CD4 T cells after COVID-19. The wider study: Nasal swab PCR had shown SARS-CoV-2 positivity in the convalescent patients (about 9 mild cases, one severe case).

The Oncomine TCR Beta short-read assay was what sequenced the DNA obtained from cultured CD4+ T cells. TCRdb re-called the PCR reads through MiXCR, storing one row per CDR3 protein. The sample has about 14,000 distinct CDR3 sequences, about a third seen once. V lost 2 bases and J lost 0, with 13 bases in between. The CDR3 spans 17 residues. Germline CDR1 WNHNN, CDR2 SYGVQD (reference sequence). Treatment denoted: approximately nine-day PBMC culture with coronavirus spike peptide pools or control peptides (ViraFEST assay). Peptide pools at 9.5 to 10 ug/ml, together with 7.5 to 10 IU/ml IL-2, were added to cultures of approximately 1.9 million PBMCs per well. By negative selection, CD4+ T cells were isolated once culture had run for approximately 9 days. In the case of this clonotype: The antigen remains unidentified.

The sample taken for sequencing was cultured CD4+ T cells from blood. This clonotype was obtained from a human donor with COVID-19. The chain links TRBV10-1 to TRBJ2-2; D possibly corresponds to TRBD1 (5 bases). The CDR3: CASSEETRAPNTGELFF. The CDR3 coding sequence is TGCGCCAGCAGTGAGGAGACCAGGGCCCCGAACACCGGGGAGCTGTTTTTT.